The 9 T cell receptor beta chains in this list originate from one sample, sequenced in a study of neurological immune-mediated disorders. TCRdb redid the calling of the 5' RACE reads with MiXCR, one entry per CDR3 protein. The repertoire has about 78,000 distinct CDR3 sequences, roughly 4.7% of them found once; the top ten carry 2% to 2.5%. Sequenced: PBMCs. Receptors originate from a woman aged 25-40 years with multiple sclerosis.

The J gene is TRBJ1-1, the V gene TRBV5-6; TRBD1 matches at 8 bases. Unmatched junction bases numbered 12, after V lost 4 bases and J lost 1 base. CDR1 and CDR2 from the germline V gene are SGHDT and YYEEEE. The CDR3 length is 17 residues. CDR3 protein: CASSQLWTGIWNTEAFF. The CDR3 DNA sequence: TGTGCCAGCAGCCAACTCTGGACAGGGATCTGGAACACTGAAGCTTTCTTT.

This clonotype has ten or more counts. This rearrangement joins TRBV7-8 to TRBJ1-5; D remains unclear. Trimming shortened V by 0 bases and J by 5 bases, and 5 bases separated the two germline ends. The CDR3 extends over 13 amino acids. Germline V gene sequence: CDR1 SGHVS, CDR2 FQNEAQ. Here the CDR3 reads CASSLAWDQPQHF. DNA for the CDR3: TGTGCCAGCAGCTTAGCGTGGGATCAGCCCCAGCATTTT. The entire variable domain, with the rest obtained from reference TRBV7-8 and TRBJ1-5, is as follows: GAGVSQSPRYKVAKRGQDVALRCDPISGHVSLFWYQQALGQGPEFLTYFQNEAQLDKSGLPSDRFFAERPEGSVSTLKIQRTQQEDSAVYLCASSLAWDQPQHFGDGTRLSIL.

This clonotype came up many times. The chain links TRBV20-1 to TRBJ2-5; 9 nucleotides agree with TRBD2. Trimming took 0 bases from V and 4 from J; bases not matched to a gene: 6. Germline V CDR1 and CDR2: DFQATT, SNEGSKA (reference sequence). The CDR3 runs to 15 residues. CDR3 bases: TGCAGTGCTAGAGACGGGACTAGCTTAGGAGAGACCCAGTACTTC. It codes for CSARDGTSLGETQYF.

This clonotype occurred a few times. The J gene is TRBJ2-3, the V gene TRBV10-2, with TRBD1 identical over 7 bases. This CDR3 comprises 18 residues. Germline V gene sequence: CDR1 WSHSY, CDR2 SAAADI. V lost 4 bases to trimming and J lost 0 bases; unmatched junction nucleotides: 13. CDR3 sequence reads: CASSGARDRDASTDTQYF. The CDR3, as DNA: TGCGCCAGCAGTGGGGCCCGGGACAGAGACGCTAGCACAGATACGCAGTATTTT.

This clonotype is classed as medium-sized. The CDR3 loop reads CSARNPPPGLADVYSYNEQFF. The DNA of the CDR3 is TGCAGTGCTAGAAACCCTCCTCCGGGACTAGCGGACGTTTACTCCTACAATGAGCAGTTCTTC. The rearrangement links TRBV20-1 to TRBJ2-1, with 11 bases aligning to TRBD2. The CDR3 length is 21 residues. The V gene end was trimmed by 2 bases and the J gene end by 0 bases; junction bases not matched to a gene: 18. Per the germline V gene, CDR1 is DFQATT and CDR2 is SNEGSKA (reference sequence).

This clonotype was recorded many times. The J gene is TRBJ2-7, the V gene TRBV6-1, with D unclear. Germline assignment: CDR1 MNHNS and CDR2 SASEGT. V lost 6 bases to trimming and J lost 0 bases, with 9 bases between them. This CDR3 has 13 residues. As DNA, the CDR3 is TGTGCCAGCAGCCTAGTTAGCTCCTACGAGCAGTACGTC. Protein: CASSLVSSYEQYV.

The chain has TRBV7-8 and TRBJ2-1; TRBD2 agrees at 7 bases. The trim removed 1 base at V and 0 bases at J, leaving 9 bases unmatched. CDR3 size: 18 residues. Germline V gene lookup returns CDR1 SGHVS and CDR2 FQNEAQ. The CDR3 sequence: CASSLGSWGGSSYNEQFF. The CDR3 DNA reads TGTGCCAGCAGCTTAGGATCTTGGGGCGGGAGCTCCTACAATGAGCAGTTCTTC.

This clonotype was recorded many times. The rearrangement uses TRBV28 and TRBJ2-1, with 11 bases that match TRBD2. The CDR3 extends over 18 amino acids. The germline gives CDR1 MDHEN, CDR2 SYDVKM. V trimming: 2 bases; J trimming: 5 bases; junction bases outside the gene matches: 11. The CDR3 nucleotides are TGTGCCAGCAGTTTAGAGAAGGCTAGCGGGAGGTTCAACAATGAGCAGTTCTTC. Translating gives CASSLEKASGRFNNEQFF.

The genes are TRBV12-3 or TRBV12-4 and TRBJ1-1; D may be TRBD1 (6 bases). The CDR3 covers 13 residues. V lost 3 bases and J lost 3, with 8 bases in between. The CDR3 region is CASSFEGDTEAFF. CDR3 nucleotide sequence: TGTGCCAGCAGTTTTGAGGGGGACACTGAAGCTTTCTTT.